The present TCR beta chain was sequenced within a study of OX40 agonist ivuxolimab in advanced cancers. Overall study: Head and neck, renal cell, melanoma or hepatocellular carcinoma were the cancers that dose-escalation patients had. Allowance was made for prior anti-PD-1, anti-PD-L1 or anti-CTLA-4 therapy, and approximately 40% had some. Partial responses were observed in three patients, of whom one had hepatocellular carcinoma and two had cutaneous melanoma. Findings of the study overall: Clones of CD4+ and CD8+ blood T cells grew by week 6 at doses of 0.1 to 3.0 mg/kg.

Sequenced by immunoSEQ multiplex PCR; TCRdb stores in-frame clones only, minus some. The repertoire consists of more than 55,000 clones, with roughly 86% occurring once and the leading ten covering approximately 4%. Details on this clone: Its cognate antigen is unknown.

Germline-derived CDR1 and CDR2 are LNHDA and SQIVND (reference sequence). The CDR3 extends over 15 amino acids. V lost 2 bases and J lost 4, with 14 bases in between. This clonotype originated in an adult with an advanced solid tumor such as melanoma, head and neck, liver or kidney cancer. The rearrangement uses TRBV19 and TRBJ1-1; no firm D call. This specimen consisted of CD4+ or CD8+ T cells sorted from blood, obtained in a trial of the OX40 agonist ivuxolimab. In nucleotides, the CDR3 is TGTGCCAGTAGTATATCGCCCCGCGGCGGCACTGAAGCTTTCTTT. Translating it yields CASSISPRGGTEAFF.